The present T cell receptor beta chain was sequenced within a study of shared clonotypes between healthy human individuals. Overall study context: Researchers drew samples from a couple of women and a few men aged 18 to 49. Whole-study findings and limits: All-four-donor shared clonotypes had higher generation probabilities than non-shared clonotypes did. A handful of donors shared 4.5% to 6.5% of their naive CD4 clonotypes.

This table comes from immunoSEQ multiplex PCR, and its TCRdb copy is limited to in-frame clones, with some not included. The sample includes around 690,000 clones, about 92% of them seen just once. In the case of this clone: Its antigen is unidentified.

Germline-derived CDR1 and CDR2 are SGHVS and FQNEAQ. CDR3 size: 13 residues. Between the trimmed V and J ends, which lost 0 bases and 3 bases, there was a span of 6 bases. The sequenced sample was memory CD8+ T cells from PBMCs. As for subset: CD45RO+ cells pooled with CCR7-negative TemRA cells. The chain links TRBV7-8 to TRBJ2-7; D is unresolved. This sequence was found in a man between 18 and 29 years old in good health. Some clones in this sample may be carry-over from other donors' samples. The chain's CDR3 is CASSLAPDYEQYF. The CDR3 DNA is TGTGCCAGCAGCTTAGCGCCGGACTACGAGCAGTACTTC.